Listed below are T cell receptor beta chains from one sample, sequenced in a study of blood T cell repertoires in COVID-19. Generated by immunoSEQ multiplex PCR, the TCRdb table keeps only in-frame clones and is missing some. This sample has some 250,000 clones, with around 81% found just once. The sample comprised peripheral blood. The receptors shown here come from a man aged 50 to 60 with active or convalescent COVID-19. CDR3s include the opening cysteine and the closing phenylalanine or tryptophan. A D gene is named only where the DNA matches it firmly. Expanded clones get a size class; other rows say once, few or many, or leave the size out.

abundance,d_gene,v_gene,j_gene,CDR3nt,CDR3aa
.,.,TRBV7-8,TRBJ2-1,TGTGCCAGCAGCTTATTCGGTGGGAGCTCCTACAATGAGCAGTTCTTC,CASSLFGGSSYNEQFF
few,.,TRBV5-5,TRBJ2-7,TGTGCCAGCAGCGCCGGGACTCTAAGCTCCTACGAGCAGTACTTC,CASSAGTLSSYEQYF
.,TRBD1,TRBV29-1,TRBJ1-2,TGCAGCGTTAAGGGACAGGAGTATGGCTACACCTTC,CSVKGQEYGYTF
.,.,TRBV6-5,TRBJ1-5,TGTGCCAGCGCCCGGGGGGGGGCGAATCAGCCCCAGCATTTT,CASARGGANQPQHF
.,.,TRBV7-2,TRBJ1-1,TGTGCCAGCAGCTTTGGGGCCCAAGGGTACACTGAAGCTTTCTTT,CASSFGAQGYTEAFF
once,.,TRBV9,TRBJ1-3,TGTGCCAGCAGCGTAGGGGGAGGGACTGGAAACACCATATATTTT,CASSVGGGTGNTIYF
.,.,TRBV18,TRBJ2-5,TGTGCCAGCTCACCACAGAACAGCCAAGAGACCCAGTACTTC,CASSPQNSQETQYF
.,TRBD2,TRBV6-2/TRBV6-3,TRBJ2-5,TGTGCCAGCAGTTACTCGGGTAGGGCGGGGGGGCGAGAGACCCAGTACTTC,CASSYSGRAGGRETQYF
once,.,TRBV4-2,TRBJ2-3,TGTGCCAGCAGCCAAGGGGGGGGCTCCGGCCACACAGATACGCAGTATTTT,CASSQGGGSGHTDTQYF
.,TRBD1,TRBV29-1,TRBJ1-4,TGCAGCGCACAGGGGGCGGTAGGGGAAAAACTGTTTTTT,CSAQGAVGEKLFF
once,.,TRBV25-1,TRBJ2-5,TGTGCCAGCAGTTTACAGGGAGTTTTCGAAGAGACCCAGTACTTC,CASSLQGVFEETQYF